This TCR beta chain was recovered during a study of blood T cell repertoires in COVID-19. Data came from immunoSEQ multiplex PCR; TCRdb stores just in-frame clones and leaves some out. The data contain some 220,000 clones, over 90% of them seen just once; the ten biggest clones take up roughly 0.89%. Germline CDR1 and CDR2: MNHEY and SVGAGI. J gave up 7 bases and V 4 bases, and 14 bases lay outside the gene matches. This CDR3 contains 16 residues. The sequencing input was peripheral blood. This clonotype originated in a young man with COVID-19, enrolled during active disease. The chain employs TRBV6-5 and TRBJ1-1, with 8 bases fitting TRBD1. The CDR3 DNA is TGTGCCAGCAGTTCCACGACAGGGGTGGGGATTGATGAAGCTTTCTTT. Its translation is CASSSTTGVGIDEAFF.